These 13 T cell receptor beta chains originate from one sample sequenced in a study of breast tumors, draining lymph nodes, adjacent tissues (dated by TCRdb to about 2016). Preparation of the library involved multiplex PCR. Sequencing used an Illumina HiSeq 2000. Clones were called with MiXCR by TCRdb after fastp trimmed the public reads at Q25, and only in-frame beta chains were retained. Each record represents a unique CDR3 protein, reported with the most common genes and DNA among its rows. Across this sample there are around 250,000 distinct CDR3 sequences, with under 40% seen only once. The ten biggest clones cover approximately 3.6% of the sample. The axillary draining lymph nodes of breast cancer patients were the source of the lymph node samples. Sequenced: axillary lymph node tissue. These receptors came from a female donor with breast cancer. Some clones in this sample may be carry-over from other donors' samples.

This clonotype was seen a few times. With a much larger clone just one base away, this may be a read error. The rearrangement joins TRBV3-1 to TRBJ2-5; D is ambiguous. V lost 0 bases, J lost 1 base, and 0 bases lay in between. The germline V gene encodes CDR1 LGHDT and CDR2 YNNKEL (reference sequence). The CDR3 extends over 12 amino acids. Here the CDR3 reads CASSQDQETQYF. The DNA for the CDR3 is TGTGCCAGCAGCCAAGACCAAGAGACCCAGTACTTC.

The rearrangement uses TRBV2 and TRBJ2-5, with 7 positions matching TRBD2. CDR3 length equals 12 residues. V lost 6 bases, J lost 7 bases, and 5 bases stayed unmatched. Germline V lookup: CDR1 SNHLY, CDR2 FYNNEI. The CDR3 sequence: CASRPSSGTQYF. The CDR3 DNA sequence: TGTGCCAGCAGACCATCTAGCGGGACCCAGTACTTC.

This clonotype appeared many times. V gene TRBV7-2 combines with J gene TRBJ2-7; the D is unclear. The CDR3 has 16 amino acids. The germline V gene has CDR1 SGHTA and CDR2 FQGNSA. V was shortened by 0 bases and J by 2 bases, with 14 bases between the two germline ends. DNA of the CDR3: TGTGCCAGCAGCTTAGCTTCCAGACGTCTGGCCTACGAGCAGTACTTC. Translating gives CASSLASRRLAYEQYF.

This clonotype occurred many times. The chain uses TRBV6-6 and TRBJ1-5; D unclear. V lost 2 bases and J 4 bases, leaving 15 bases between the germline ends. The CDR3 has 16 residues. Germline lookup yields CDR1 MNHNY and CDR2 SVGAGI (reference sequence). CDR3 region: CASSYGTAVLNQPQHF. CDR3 coding DNA: TGTGCCAGCAGTTACGGAACTGCAGTGCTTAATCAGCCCCAGCATTTT.

This clonotype was detected once. V usage is TRBV11-2 and J usage is TRBJ2-5; 9 nucleotides match TRBD1. This CDR3 has 17 residues. The V segment lost 2 bases and the J segment 5 bases; nucleotides outside the gene matches: 12. Looked up from germline, CDR1 is SGHAT and CDR2 is FQNNGV. The CDR3 loop reads CASSLLGQGGQGETQYF. The CDR3 DNA is TGTGCCAGCAGCTTATTGGGACAGGGAGGTCAGGGGGAGACCCAGTACTTC.

This clonotype was recorded only once. The chain links TRBV2 to TRBJ2-5; D might be TRBD2 (6 bases). Germline values: CDR1 SNHLY, CDR2 FYNNEI. This CDR3 has 14 amino acids. V lost 7 bases, J lost 5 bases, and 17 bases lay in between. As DNA, the CDR3 is TGTGCCAGCATGTCGCGGGACTCGGGGGAGACCCAGTACTTC. Amino acids: CASMSRDSGETQYF.

The chain has TRBV25-1 and TRBJ2-1; the match to TRBD2 covers 8 bases. The CDR3 loop spans 17 amino acids. With 4 bases clipped from V and 0 bases from J, the junction kept 8 bases outside the gene matches. Germline V gene lookup returns CDR1 MGHDK and CDR2 SYGVNS. CDR3 sequence: CASSVTGGVGSYNEQFF. The CDR3 region has the DNA TGTGCCAGCAGTGTAACGGGAGGGGTTGGCTCCTACAATGAGCAGTTCTTC.

This clonotype was observed at least ten times. V and J are TRBV9 and TRBJ2-5; D possibly corresponds to TRBD2 (6 bases). The ends were cut back, 3 bases at V and 5 bases at J, with 11 bases in the middle. CDR1 is SGDLS and CDR2 is YYNGEE in the germline V gene. The length of the CDR3 is 13 residues. CDR3 DNA: TGTGCCAGCAGCGCGGGACTTACGGAGACCCAGTACTTC. Translating it yields CASSAGLTETQYF.

This clonotype was observed many times. The V gene is TRBV7-2, the J gene TRBJ2-1, with a tentative D call TRBD1 (6 bases). V gave up 4 bases and J gave up 6 bases, with 13 bases separating them. Germline V lookup: CDR1 SGHTA, CDR2 FQGNSA. The CDR3 totals 14 residues. The chain's CDR3 is CASSSQGSGNEQFF. CDR3 DNA: TGTGCCAGCAGCTCCCAGGGGAGCGGCAATGAGCAGTTCTTC.

Only a few counts were recorded for this clonotype. A much larger clone differs from this one at a single base, so this may be a read error. The chain uses TRBV20-1 and TRBJ2-5; 11 bases fit TRBD2. The CDR3 is 16 amino acids. V lost 1 base, J lost 5 bases, and 9 bases stayed unmatched. Per the germline V gene, CDR1 is DFQATT and CDR2 is SNEGSKA (reference sequence). This CDR3 is CSARAVSGGAVETQYF. As DNA, the CDR3 is TGCAGTGCTAGAGCCGTTAGCGGGGGGGCAGTGGAGACCCAGTACTTC.

This clonotype has at least ten counts. The chain combines TRBV19 with TRBJ2-7; D call uncertain. CDR3 length equals 14 residues. V was shortened by 2 bases and J by 2 bases, with 10 bases between the two germline ends. Per germline, CDR1 LNHDA and CDR2 SQIVND (reference sequence). The CDR3 protein is CASSIKDGAYEQYF. For the CDR3, the DNA is TGTGCCAGTAGTATAAAGGACGGCGCCTACGAGCAGTACTTC.

Comments on this clonotype: Just one base apart from a much larger clone, this may be a read error. The rearrangement links TRBV5-5 to TRBJ1-2, with D uncertain. The germline V gene has CDR1 SGHKS and CDR2 YYEKEE (reference sequence). This CDR3 has 15 amino acids. Trimming cost V 0 bases and J 3 bases, with 12 bases left between them. The CDR3 DNA reads as TGTGCCAGCAGCTTGGATTGGGCGAGAGACTATGGCTACACCTTC. Protein sequence: CASSLDWARDYGYTF. Based on the CDR3 plus reference TRBV5-5 and TRBJ1-2, the full variable domain is DAGVTQSPTHLIKTRGQQVTLRCSPISGHKSVSWYQQVLGQGPQFIFQYYEKEERGRGNFPDRFSARQFPNYSSELNVNALLLGDSALYLCASSLDWARDYGYTFGSGTRLTVV.

Points on this clonotype: A much more abundant neighbour one base away suggests this may be a read error. The rearrangement uses TRBV20-1 and TRBJ2-1; possibly TRBD1 or TRBD2 for D (5 bases each). The CDR3 consists of 14 residues. Germline V CDR1 and CDR2: DFQATT, SNEGSKA (reference sequence). CDR3 sequence reads: CSARDVLTYNEQSF. CDR3 coding DNA: TGCAGTGCACGGGACGTCCTCACCTACAATGAGCAGTCCTTC.